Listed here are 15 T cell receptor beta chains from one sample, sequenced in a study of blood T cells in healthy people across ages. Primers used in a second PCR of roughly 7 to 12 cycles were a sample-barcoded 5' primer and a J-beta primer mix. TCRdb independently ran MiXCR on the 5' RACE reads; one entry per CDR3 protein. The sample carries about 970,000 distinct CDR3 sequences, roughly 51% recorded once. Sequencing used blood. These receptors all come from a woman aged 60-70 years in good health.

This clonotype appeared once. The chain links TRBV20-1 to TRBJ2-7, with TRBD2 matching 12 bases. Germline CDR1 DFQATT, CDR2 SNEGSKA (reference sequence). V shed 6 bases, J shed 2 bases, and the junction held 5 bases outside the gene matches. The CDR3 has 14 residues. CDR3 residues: CSASSGRAAYEQYF. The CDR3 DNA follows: TGCAGTGCCTCTAGCGGGAGGGCCGCCTACGAGCAGTACTTC.

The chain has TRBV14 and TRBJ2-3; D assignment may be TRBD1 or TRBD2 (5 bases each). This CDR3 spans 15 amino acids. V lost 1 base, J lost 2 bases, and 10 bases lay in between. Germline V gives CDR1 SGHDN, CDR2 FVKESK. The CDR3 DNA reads TGTGCCAGCAGCCAAGTCGGGGCAGCCACAGATACGCAGTATTTT. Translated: CASSQVGAATDTQYF.

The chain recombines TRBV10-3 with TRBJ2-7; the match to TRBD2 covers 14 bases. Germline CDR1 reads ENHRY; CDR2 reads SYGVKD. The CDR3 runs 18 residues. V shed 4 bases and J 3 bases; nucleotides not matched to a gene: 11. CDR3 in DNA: TGTGCCATCAGTGGAGCCGGGACTAGCGGGAGTCTTGTCTACGAGCAGTACTTC. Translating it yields CAISGAGTSGSLVYEQYF.

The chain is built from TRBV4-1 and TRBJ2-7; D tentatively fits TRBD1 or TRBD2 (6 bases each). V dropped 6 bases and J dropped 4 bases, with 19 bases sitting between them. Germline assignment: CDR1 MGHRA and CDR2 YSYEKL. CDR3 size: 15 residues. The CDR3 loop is CASRREQAGAYEQYF. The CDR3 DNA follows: TGCGCCAGCAGGCGGGAACAGGCAGGGGCTTACGAGCAGTACTTC.

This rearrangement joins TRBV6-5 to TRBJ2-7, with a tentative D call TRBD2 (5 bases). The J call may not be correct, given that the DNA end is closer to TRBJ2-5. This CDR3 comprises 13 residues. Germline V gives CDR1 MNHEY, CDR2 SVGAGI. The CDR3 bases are TGTGCCAGCAGTGACCCGGGAAAAGAGACCCAGTACTTC. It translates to CASSDPGKETQYF.

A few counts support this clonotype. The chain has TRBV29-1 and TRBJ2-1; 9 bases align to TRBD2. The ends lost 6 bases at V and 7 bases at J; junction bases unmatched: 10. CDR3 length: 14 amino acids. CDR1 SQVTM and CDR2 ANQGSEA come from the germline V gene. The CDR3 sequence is CSVPRLAGTNEQFF. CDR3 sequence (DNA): TGCAGCGTACCGAGGCTAGCGGGAACGAATGAGCAGTTCTTC.

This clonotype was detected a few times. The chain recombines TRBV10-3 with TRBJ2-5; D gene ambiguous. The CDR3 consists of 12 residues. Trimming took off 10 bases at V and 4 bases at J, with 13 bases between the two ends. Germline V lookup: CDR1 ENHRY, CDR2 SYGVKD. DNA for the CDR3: TGTGCCAGCCAGCGTCCCGGAGAGACCCAGTACTTC. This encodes CASQRPGETQYF.

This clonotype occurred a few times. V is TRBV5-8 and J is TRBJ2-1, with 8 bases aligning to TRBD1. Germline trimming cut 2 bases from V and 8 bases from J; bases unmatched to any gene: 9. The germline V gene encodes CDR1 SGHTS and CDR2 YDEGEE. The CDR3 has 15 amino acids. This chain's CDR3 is CASSFIGQGSYEQFF. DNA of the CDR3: TGTGCCAGCAGCTTTATCGGACAGGGTTCTTATGAGCAGTTCTTC.

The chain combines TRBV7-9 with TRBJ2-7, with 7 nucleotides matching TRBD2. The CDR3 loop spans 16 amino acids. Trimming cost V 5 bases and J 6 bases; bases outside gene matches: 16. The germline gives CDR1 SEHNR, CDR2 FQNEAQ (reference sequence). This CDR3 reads CASSQGASGPPSEQYF. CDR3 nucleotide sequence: TGTGCCAGCAGCCAAGGAGCTAGCGGACCGCCGAGCGAGCAGTACTTC.

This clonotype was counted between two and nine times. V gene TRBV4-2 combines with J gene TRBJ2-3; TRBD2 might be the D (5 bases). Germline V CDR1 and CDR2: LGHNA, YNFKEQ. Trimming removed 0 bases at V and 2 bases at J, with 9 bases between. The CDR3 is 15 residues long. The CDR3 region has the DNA TGTGCCAGCAGCCAAGATGGGAGTTTCACAGATACGCAGTATTTT. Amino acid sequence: CASSQDGSFTDTQYF.

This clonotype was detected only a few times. The CDR3 spells CATTGVGSGANVLTF. The CDR3 coding sequence is TGTGCCACGACAGGGGTTGGCTCTGGGGCCAACGTCCTGACTTTC. The V call is TRBV27, the J call TRBJ2-6; TRBD1 matches at 8 bases. With V trimmed by 10 bases and J by 0 bases, 5 bases remained unmatched. The CDR3 sequence is 15 residues long. Germline CDR1 MNHEY, CDR2 SMNVEV (reference sequence).

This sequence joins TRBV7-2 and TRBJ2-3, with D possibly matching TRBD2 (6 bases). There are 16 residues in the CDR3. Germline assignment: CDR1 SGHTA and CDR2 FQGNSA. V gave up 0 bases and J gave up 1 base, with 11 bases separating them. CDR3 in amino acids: CASSLAGGARTDTQYF. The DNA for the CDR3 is TGTGCCAGCAGCTTAGCGGGCGGGGCCCGCACAGATACGCAGTATTTT.

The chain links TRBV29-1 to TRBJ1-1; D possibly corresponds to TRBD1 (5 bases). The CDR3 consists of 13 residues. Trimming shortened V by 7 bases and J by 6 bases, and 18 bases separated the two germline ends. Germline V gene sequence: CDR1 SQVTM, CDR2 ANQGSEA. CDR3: CSGAGSGEAEAFF. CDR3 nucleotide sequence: TGCAGCGGGGCAGGGTCCGGGGAAGCTGAAGCTTTCTTT.

The DNA for the CDR3 is TGTGCCAGCAGTTTACCGGGACTAGCGGGTGCACCAGATACGCAGTATTTT. Amino acids: CASSLPGLAGAPDTQYF. The rearrangement uses TRBV27 and TRBJ2-3, with 12 bases aligning to TRBD2. V gave up 2 bases and J gave up 4 bases; unmatched junction bases: 7. This CDR3 comprises 17 residues. CDR1 is MNHEY, CDR2 SMNVEV, per germline (reference sequence).

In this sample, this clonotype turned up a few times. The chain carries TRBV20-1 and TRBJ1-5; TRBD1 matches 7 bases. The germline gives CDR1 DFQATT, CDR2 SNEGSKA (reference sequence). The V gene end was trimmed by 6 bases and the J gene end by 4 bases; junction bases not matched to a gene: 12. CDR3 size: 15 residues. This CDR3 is CSAASGQRINQPQHF. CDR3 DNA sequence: TGCAGTGCGGCGTCGGGACAGAGAATTAATCAGCCCCAGCATTTT.